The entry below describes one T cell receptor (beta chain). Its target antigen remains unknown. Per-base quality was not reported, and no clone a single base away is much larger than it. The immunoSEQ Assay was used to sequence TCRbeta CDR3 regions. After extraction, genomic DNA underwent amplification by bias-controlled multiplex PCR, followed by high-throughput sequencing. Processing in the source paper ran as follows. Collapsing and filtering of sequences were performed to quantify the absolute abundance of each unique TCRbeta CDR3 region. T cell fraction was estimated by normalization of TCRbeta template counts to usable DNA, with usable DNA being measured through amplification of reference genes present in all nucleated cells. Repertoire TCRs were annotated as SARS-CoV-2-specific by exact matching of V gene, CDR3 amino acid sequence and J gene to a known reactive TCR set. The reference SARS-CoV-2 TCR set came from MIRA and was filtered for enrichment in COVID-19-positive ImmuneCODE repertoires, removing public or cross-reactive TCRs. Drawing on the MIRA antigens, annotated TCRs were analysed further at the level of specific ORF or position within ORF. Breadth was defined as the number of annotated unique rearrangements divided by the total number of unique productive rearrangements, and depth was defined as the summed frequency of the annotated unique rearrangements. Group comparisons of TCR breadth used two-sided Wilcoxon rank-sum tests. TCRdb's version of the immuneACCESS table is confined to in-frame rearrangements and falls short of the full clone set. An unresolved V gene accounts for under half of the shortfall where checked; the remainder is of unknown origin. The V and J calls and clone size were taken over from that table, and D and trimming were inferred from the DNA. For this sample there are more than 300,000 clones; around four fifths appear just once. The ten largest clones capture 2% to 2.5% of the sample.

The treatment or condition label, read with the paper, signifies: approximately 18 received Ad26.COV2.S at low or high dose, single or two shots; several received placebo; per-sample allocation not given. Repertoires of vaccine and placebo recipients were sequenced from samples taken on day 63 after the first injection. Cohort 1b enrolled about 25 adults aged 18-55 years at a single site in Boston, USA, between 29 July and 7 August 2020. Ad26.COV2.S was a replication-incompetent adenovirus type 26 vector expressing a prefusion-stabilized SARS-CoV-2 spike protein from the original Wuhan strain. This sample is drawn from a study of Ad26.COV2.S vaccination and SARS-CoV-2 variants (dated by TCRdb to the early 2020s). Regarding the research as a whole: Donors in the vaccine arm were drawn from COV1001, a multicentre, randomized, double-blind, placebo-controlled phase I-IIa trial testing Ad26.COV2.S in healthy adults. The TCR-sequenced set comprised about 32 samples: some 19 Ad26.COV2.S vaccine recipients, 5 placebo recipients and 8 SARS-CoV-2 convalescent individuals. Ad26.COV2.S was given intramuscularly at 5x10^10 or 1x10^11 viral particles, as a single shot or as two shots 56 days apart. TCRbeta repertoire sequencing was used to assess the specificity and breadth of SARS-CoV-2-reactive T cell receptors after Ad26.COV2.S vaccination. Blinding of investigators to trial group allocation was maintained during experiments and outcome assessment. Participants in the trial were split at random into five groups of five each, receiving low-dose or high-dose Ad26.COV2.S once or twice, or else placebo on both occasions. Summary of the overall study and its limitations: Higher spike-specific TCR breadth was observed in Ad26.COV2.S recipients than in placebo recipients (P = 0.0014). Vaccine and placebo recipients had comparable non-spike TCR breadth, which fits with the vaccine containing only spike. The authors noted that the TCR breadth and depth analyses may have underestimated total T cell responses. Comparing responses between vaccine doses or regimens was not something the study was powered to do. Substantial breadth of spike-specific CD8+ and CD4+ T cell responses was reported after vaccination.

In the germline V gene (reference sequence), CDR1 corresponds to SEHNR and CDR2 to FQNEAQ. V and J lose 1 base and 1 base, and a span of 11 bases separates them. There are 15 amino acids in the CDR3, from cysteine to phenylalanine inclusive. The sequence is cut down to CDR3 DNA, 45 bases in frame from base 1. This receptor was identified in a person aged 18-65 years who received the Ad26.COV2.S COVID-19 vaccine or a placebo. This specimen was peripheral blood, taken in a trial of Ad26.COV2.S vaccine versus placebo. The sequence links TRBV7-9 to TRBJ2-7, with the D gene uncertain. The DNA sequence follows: TGTGCCAGCAGCTTAGTCACAGAGACTTCCTACGAGCAGTACTTC. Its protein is CASSLVTETSYEQYF.